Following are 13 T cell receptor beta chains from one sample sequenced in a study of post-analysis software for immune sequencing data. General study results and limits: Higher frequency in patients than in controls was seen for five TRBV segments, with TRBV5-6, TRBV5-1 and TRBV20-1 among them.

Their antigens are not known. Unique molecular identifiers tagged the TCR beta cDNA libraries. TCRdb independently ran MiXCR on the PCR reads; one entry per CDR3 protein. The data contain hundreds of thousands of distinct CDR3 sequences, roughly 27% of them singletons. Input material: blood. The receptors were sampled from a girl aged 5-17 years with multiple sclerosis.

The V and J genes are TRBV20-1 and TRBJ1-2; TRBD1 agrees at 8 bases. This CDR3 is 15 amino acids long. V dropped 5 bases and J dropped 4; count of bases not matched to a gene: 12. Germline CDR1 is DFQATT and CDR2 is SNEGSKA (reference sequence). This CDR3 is CSARNFRGRVYGYTF. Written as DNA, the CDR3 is TGCAGTGCTCGTAATTTCAGGGGGCGGGTCTATGGCTACACCTTC.

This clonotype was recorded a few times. The DNA for the CDR3 is TGCGCCAGCAGCTCGGGACTAGTTAACAATGAGCAGTTCTTC. Translating it yields CASSSGLVNNEQFF. This chain connects TRBV5-1 to TRBJ2-1, with 8 bases that match TRBD2. Germline lookup yields CDR1 SGHRS and CDR2 YFSETQ. V was clipped by 3 bases and J by 5 bases; unmatched bases: 4. This CDR3 spans 14 amino acids.

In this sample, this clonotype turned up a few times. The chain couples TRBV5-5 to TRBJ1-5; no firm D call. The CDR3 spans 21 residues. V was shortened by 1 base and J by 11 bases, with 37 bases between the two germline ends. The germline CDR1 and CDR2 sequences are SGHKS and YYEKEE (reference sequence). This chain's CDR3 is CASSLWAMFGGADGGQEAQHF. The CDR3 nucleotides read TGTGCCAGCAGCTTGTGGGCAATGTTTGGTGGAGCAGATGGAGGTCAGGAAGCCCAGCATTTT.

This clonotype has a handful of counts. CDR3 DNA: TGCAGTGCCGTAGGAGTCAATGGCTACACCTTC. This codes for CSAVGVNGYTF. The genes are TRBV20-1 and TRBJ1-2; no clear D gene. The V and J ends lost 6 bases and 6 bases respectively, with 11 bases between them. Germline-derived CDR1 and CDR2 are DFQATT and SNEGSKA (reference sequence). The CDR3 consists of 11 residues.

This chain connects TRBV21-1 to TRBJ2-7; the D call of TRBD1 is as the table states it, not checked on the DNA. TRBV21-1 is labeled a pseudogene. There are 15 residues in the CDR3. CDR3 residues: CASSRDPRVIYEQYF. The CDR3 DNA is TGTGCCAGCAGCAGGGACCCACGGGTCATTTACGAGCAGTACTTC.

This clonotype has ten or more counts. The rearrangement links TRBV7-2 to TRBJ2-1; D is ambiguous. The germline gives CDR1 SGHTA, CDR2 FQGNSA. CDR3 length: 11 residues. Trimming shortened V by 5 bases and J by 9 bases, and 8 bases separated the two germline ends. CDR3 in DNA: TGTGCCAGCAGCCGGAGTGGTGAGCAGTTCTTC. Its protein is CASSRSGEQFF. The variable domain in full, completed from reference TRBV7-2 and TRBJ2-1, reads GAGVSQSPSNKVTEKGKDVELRCDPISGHTALYWYRQSLGQGLEFLIYFQGNSAPDKSGLPSDRFSAERTGGSVSTLTIQRTQQEDSAVYLCASSRSGEQFFGPGTRLTVL.

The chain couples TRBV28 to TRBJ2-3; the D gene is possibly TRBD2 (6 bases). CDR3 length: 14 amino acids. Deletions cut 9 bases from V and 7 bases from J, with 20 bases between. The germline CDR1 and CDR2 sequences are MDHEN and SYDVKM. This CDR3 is CASHRGSPQYTQYF. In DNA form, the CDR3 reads TGTGCCAGTCACCGGGGGAGTCCGCAGTATACGCAGTATTTT.

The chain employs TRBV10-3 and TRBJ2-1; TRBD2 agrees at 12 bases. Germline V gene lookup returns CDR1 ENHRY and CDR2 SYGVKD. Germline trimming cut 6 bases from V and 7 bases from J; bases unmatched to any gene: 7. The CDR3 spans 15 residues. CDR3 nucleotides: TGTGCCATCAGCGAGACTAGCGGGAGCGGAAATGAGCAGTTCTTC. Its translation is CAISETSGSGNEQFF.

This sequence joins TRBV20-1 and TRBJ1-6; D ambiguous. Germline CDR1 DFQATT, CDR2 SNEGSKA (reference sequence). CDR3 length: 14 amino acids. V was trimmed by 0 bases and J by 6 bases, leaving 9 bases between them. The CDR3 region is CSARDPGSNSPLHF. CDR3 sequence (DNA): TGCAGTGCTAGAGACCCGGGTAGTAATTCACCCCTCCACTTT.

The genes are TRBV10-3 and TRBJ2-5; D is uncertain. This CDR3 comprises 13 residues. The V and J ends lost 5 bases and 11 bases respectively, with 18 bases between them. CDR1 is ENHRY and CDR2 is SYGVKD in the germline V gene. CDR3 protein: CAISNRNKDEQYF. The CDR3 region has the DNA TGTGCCATCAGTAACCGCAACAAGGATGAGCAGTACTTC.

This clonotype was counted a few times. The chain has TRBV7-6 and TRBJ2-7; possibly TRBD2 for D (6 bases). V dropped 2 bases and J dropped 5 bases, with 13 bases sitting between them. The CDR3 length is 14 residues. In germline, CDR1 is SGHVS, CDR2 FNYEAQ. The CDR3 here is CASSLFGRFNEQYF. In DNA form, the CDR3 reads TGTGCCAGCAGCTTATTCGGGAGATTCAACGAGCAGTACTTC. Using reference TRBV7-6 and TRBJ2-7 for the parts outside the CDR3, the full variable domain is GAGVSQSPRYKVTKRGQDVALRCDPISGHVSLYWYRQALGQGPEFLTYFNYEAQQDKSGLPNDRFSAERPEGSISTLTIQRTEQRDSAMYRCASSLFGRFNEQYFGPGTRLTVT.

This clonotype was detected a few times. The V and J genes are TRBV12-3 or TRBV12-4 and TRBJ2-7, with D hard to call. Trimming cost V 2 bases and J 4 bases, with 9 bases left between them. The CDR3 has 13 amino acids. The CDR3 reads CASSLRVLYEQYF. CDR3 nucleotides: TGTGCCAGCAGTTTACGGGTATTGTACGAGCAGTACTTC.

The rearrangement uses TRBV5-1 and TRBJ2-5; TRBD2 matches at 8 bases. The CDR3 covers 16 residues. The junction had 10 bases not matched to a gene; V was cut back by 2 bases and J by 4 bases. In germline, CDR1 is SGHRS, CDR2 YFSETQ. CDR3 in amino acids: CASSFSGAGGRETQYF. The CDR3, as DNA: TGCGCCAGCAGCTTTTCAGGGGCGGGAGGAAGAGAGACCCAGTACTTC. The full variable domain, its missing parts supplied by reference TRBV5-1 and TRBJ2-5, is KAGVTQTPRYLIKTRGQQVTLSCSPISGHRSVSWYQQTPGQGLQFLFEYFSETQRNKGNFPGRFSGRQFSNSRSEMNVSTLELGDSALYLCASSFSGAGGRETQYFGPGTRLLVL.